This TCR beta chain is from a study of T cell responses to AZD1222 COVID-19 vaccine. In the study overall: Some second doses came at about 4 weeks and others at about 12 weeks; these were pooled.

V lost 5 bases to trimming and J lost 11 bases, with 19 bases between them. This CDR3 has 13 amino acids. General study results and limits: Females outnumbered males among donors, who were mostly white British; clonal diversity was possibly underestimated. Spike-specific TCR breadth and depth grew following two AZD1222 doses. Baseline seropositivity occurred in only a handful of AZD1222 recipients.

Details on this clone: Its antigen is currently unknown.

Only in-frame clones appear in the TCRdb table, and some are missing; sequencing was by immunoSEQ multiplex PCR. The data hold about 150,000 clones, with under 95% observed a single time. The receptor's source is an adult in good health. The V gene is TRBV12-3 or TRBV12-4, the J gene TRBJ2-7; the D gene is possibly TRBD1 (6 bases). The sample consisted of peripheral blood, taken on day 0 of AZD1222 vaccination. This CDR3 reads CASSARTGLQKYF. DNA of the CDR3: TGTGCCAGCAGTGCCCGAACAGGGCTTCAAAAGTACTTC.